The 27 T cell receptor beta chains below come from one sample, sequenced in a study of post-analysis software for immune sequencing data. Overall study results and limits: Patients showed TRBV5-6, TRBV5-1 and TRBV20-1 among five TRBV segments more frequent than in controls.

Their antigen targets remain unknown. Carried by the TCR beta cDNA libraries were unique molecular identifiers. Each CDR3 protein gets one entry after TCRdb re-called the PCR reads with MiXCR. This table has fewer than 600,000 distinct CDR3 sequences, around 40% appearing once. The sample comprised blood. All receptors come from a girl aged 5-17 years with multiple sclerosis.

This rearrangement joins TRBV15 to TRBJ2-3; 7 bases are shared with TRBD2. The CDR3 contains 17 residues. Trimming cost V 5 bases and J 2 bases; bases outside gene matches: 13. The V gene's germline CDR1 is LNHNV and CDR2 YYDKDF (reference sequence). DNA for the CDR3: TGTGCCACCAGCCCTCACCCGACTAGCCGACCCACAGATACGCAGTATTTT. Translation gives CATSPHPTSRPTDTQYF.

V usage is TRBV7-2 and J usage is TRBJ2-5; 10 bases agree with TRBD1. CDR3 length: 14 residues. The J segment lost 11 bases and the V segment lost 1 base, leaving 7 bases of the junction unmatched. CDR1 and CDR2 (germline): SGHTA, FQGNSA. The CDR3 spells CASSLVGTGEWQYF. The CDR3 coding sequence is TGTGCCAGCAGCTTAGTGGGGACAGGGGAATGGCAGTACTTC.

The chain employs TRBV5-1 and TRBJ2-7; TRBD2 might be the D (6 bases). Looked up from germline, CDR1 is SGHRS and CDR2 is YFSETQ. Between the trimmed V and J ends, which lost 5 bases and 0 bases, there was a span of 18 bases. The length of the CDR3 is 16 residues. CDR3 in amino acids: CASRSIQAGTSYEQYF. The CDR3 DNA sequence: TGCGCCAGCAGGTCAATTCAAGCGGGTACCTCCTACGAGCAGTACTTC.

The gene calls are TRBV10-3 and TRBJ2-1, with TRBD2 matching over 9 bases. The CDR3 spans 15 residues. Germline V CDR1 and CDR2: ENHRY, SYGVKD. The V gene end was trimmed by 6 bases and the J gene end by 3 bases; junction bases not matched to a gene: 6. The CDR3 is CAISSGTSYYNEQFF. DNA of the CDR3: TGTGCCATCAGCTCCGGGACTAGCTACTACAATGAGCAGTTCTTC.

CDR3 in amino acids: CSVGTAPGEQYF. The DNA of the CDR3 is TGCAGCGTTGGGACAGCCCCCGGCGAGCAGTACTTC. The chain is built from TRBV29-1 and TRBJ2-7; D perhaps matches TRBD1 (6 bases). The CDR3 loop spans 12 amino acids. Per the germline V gene, CDR1 is SQVTM and CDR2 is ANQGSEA. V lost 4 bases, J lost 6 bases, and 13 bases lay in between.

The table lists this clonotype with many counts. This chain joins TRBV7-3 and TRBJ2-3, with 7 bases identical to TRBD1. Germline V gene data show CDR1 as SGHTA and CDR2 as FQGTGA. After removal of 5 bases from V and 4 bases from J, the junction contained 9 bases not matched to a gene. The CDR3 is 15 amino acids. CDR3 DNA sequence: TGTGCCAGCAGCCCCCGACAGGGTTGGGCAGATACGCAGTATTTT. Protein sequence: CASSPRQGWADTQYF.

This clonotype was detected a few times. The chain uses TRBV24-1 and TRBJ1-5; 7 nucleotides line up with TRBD1. This CDR3 is 16 amino acids long. Germline values: CDR1 KGHDR, CDR2 SFDVKD. V lost 2 bases to trimming and J lost 4 bases; unmatched junction nucleotides: 7. CDR3: CATSDSSRGMNQPQHF. CDR3 nucleotides: TGTGCCACCAGTGATTCCTCCAGGGGGATGAATCAGCCCCAGCATTTT.

The rearrangement joins TRBV27 to TRBJ1-2; 8 positions match TRBD1. This CDR3 contains 16 residues. Trimming removed 7 bases from V and 4 bases from J; junction bases left unmatched: 14. The germline CDR1 and CDR2 sequences are MNHEY and SMNVEV (reference sequence). This CDR3 is CASKVGQGAFGYGYTF. CDR3 nucleotides: TGTGCCAGCAAAGTGGGGCAGGGGGCATTTGGCTATGGCTACACCTTC.

The chain combines TRBV5-6 with TRBJ2-1; 11 nucleotides match TRBD2. The J segment lost 11 bases and the V segment lost 4 bases, leaving 11 bases of the junction unmatched. CDR3 length: 15 residues. CDR1 is SGHDT, CDR2 YYEEEE, per germline. CDR3 loop: CASSPRGSGGAQQFF. In DNA, the CDR3 is TGTGCCAGCAGCCCCCGAGGTAGCGGGGGGGCCCAGCAGTTCTTC.

This clonotype was detected many times. The V call is TRBV29-1, the J call TRBJ2-7; no clear D gene. In germline, CDR1 is SQVTM, CDR2 ANQGSEA. V was trimmed by 0 bases and J by 6 bases, leaving 6 bases between them. The CDR3 is 11 residues long. The CDR3 sequence is CSVEEGGEQYF. The CDR3 nucleotides read TGCAGCGTTGAAGAAGGCGGCGAGCAGTACTTC.

The chain has TRBV20-1 and TRBJ2-5; D gene uncertain. Germline assignment: CDR1 DFQATT and CDR2 SNEGSKA (reference sequence). The CDR3 is 11 residues long. V was shortened by 6 bases and J by 3 bases, with 8 bases between the two germline ends. The CDR3 DNA sequence: TGCAGTGCCGTTCCGGAAGAGACCCAGTACTTC. Amino acid sequence: CSAVPEETQYF.

The V and J genes are TRBV27 and TRBJ2-5, with 7 bases lining up with TRBD1. The trim removed 7 bases at V and 5 bases at J, leaving 19 bases unmatched. The CDR3 sequence is 17 residues long. Germline V CDR1 and CDR2: MNHEY, SMNVEV (reference sequence). This chain's CDR3 is CASNPRRPGQITETQYF. CDR3 coding DNA: TGTGCCAGCAATCCAAGACGACCGGGACAGATAACGGAGACCCAGTACTTC.

This clonotype turned up a few times. CDR3 residues: CASSYRGLGSHTNYGYTF. The CDR3 DNA is TGTGCCAGCAGTTACCGGGGCCTGGGCAGCCATACTAACTATGGCTACACCTTC. The V and J genes are TRBV6-5 and TRBJ1-2, with D perhaps matching TRBD1 (5 bases). CDR1 and CDR2 (germline): MNHEY, SVGAGI. The CDR3 is 18 residues long. Trimming pared 2 bases from V and 0 bases from J, leaving 19 bases between.

The rearrangement joins TRBV20-1 to TRBJ2-3; 9 bases are a match to TRBD2. The CDR3 sequence is 13 residues long. The germline gives CDR1 DFQATT, CDR2 SNEGSKA (reference sequence). CDR3 bases: TGCAGCGTTAGCGGGGGAAGCACAGATACGCAGTATTTT. As protein: CSVSGGSTDTQYF.

This clonotype was detected only a few times. The chain carries TRBV5-1 and TRBJ2-7; D gene unclear. V was shortened by 0 bases and J by 2 bases, with 12 bases between the two germline ends. CDR1 SGHRS and CDR2 YFSETQ come from the germline V gene. This CDR3 spans 15 amino acids. The CDR3 is CASSLGSAITYEQYF. The CDR3 DNA follows: TGCGCCAGCAGCTTGGGCTCAGCTATCACCTACGAGCAGTACTTC.

Ten or more counts support this clonotype. The chain has TRBV29-1 and TRBJ2-7; D possibly uses TRBD1 or TRBD2 (7 bases each). Germline CDR1 is SQVTM and CDR2 is ANQGSEA. The length of the CDR3 is 12 residues. V lost 6 bases and J lost 3, with 12 bases in between. The CDR3 region is CSVGGGGYEQYF. The CDR3 DNA reads TGCAGCGTAGGGGGCGGGGGCTACGAGCAGTACTTC.

This chain connects TRBV9 to TRBJ1-2; D unresolved. Germline V lookup: CDR1 SGDLS, CDR2 YYNGEE. Trimming removed 0 bases from V and 3 bases from J, with 9 bases in between. CDR3 size: 14 residues. CDR3 nucleotide sequence: TGTGCCAGCAGCGTAGAAAACACCGACTATGGCTACACCTTC. Protein: CASSVENTDYGYTF.

The chain uses TRBV2 and TRBJ1-5; D is uncertain. The ends were cut back, 7 bases at V and 0 bases at J, with 7 bases in the middle. The V gene's germline CDR1 is SNHLY and CDR2 FYNNEI. CDR3 length: 13 amino acids. The CDR3 here is CASTVDSNQPQHF. The CDR3 nucleotides read TGTGCCAGCACGGTGGATAGCAATCAGCCCCAGCATTTT.

Comments on this clonotype: Compared with germline, one end of the junction differs, possibly owing to a read error. The chain carries TRBV4-1 and TRBJ2-3; D is unresolved. This CDR3 spans 15 amino acids. Germline CDR1 and CDR2: MGHRA and YSYEKL. CDR3 nucleotide sequence: TGCGCCGGCAGCCAAGGTGGGGTCAATTCAGATACGCAGTATTTT. Residues: CAGSQGGVNSDTQYF.

As regards this clonotype: One junction end does not reproduce the germline sequence, and a read error may be involved. The chain is built from TRBV6-1 and TRBJ1-2, with D tentatively TRBD1 (5 bases). The CDR3 has 15 residues. Germline loops: CDR1 MNHNS, CDR2 SASEGT. The CDR3 DNA reads as TGTGCCGGCAGTGAGGGTGGTCAGGGATCTTATGGCTACACCTTC. Amino acid sequence: CAGSEGGQGSYGYTF.

The gene calls are TRBV28 and TRBJ2-4; TRBD1 matches 9 bases. The J call may be mistaken, given a closer DNA end match to TRBJ2-7. CDR1 and CDR2 (germline): MDHEN, SYDVKM. This CDR3 is 14 amino acids long. CDR3 DNA sequence: TGTGCCAGCAGGGGACAGGGAGATCTCTACGAGCAGTACTTC. Translated: CASRGQGDLYEQYF.

This CDR3 is CASGGQPNSPLHF. The CDR3 DNA is TGCGCCAGCGGGGGACAGCCGAATTCACCCCTCCACTTT. The V gene is TRBV5-1, the J gene TRBJ1-6, with 7 bases that match TRBD1. The length of the CDR3 is 13 residues. CDR1 and CDR2 from the germline V gene are SGHRS and YFSETQ. With 7 bases clipped from V and 7 bases from J, the junction kept 5 bases outside the gene matches.

The CDR3 sequence: CSARVSGTDGGQPQHF. The CDR3 DNA sequence: TGCAGTGCTAGAGTATCCGGGACCGACGGAGGGCAGCCCCAGCATTTT. The chain combines TRBV20-1 with TRBJ1-5; maybe TRBD1 (5 bases). Germline CDR1 and CDR2: DFQATT and SNEGSKA (reference sequence). The V gene lost 1 base and the J gene lost 7 bases, with 20 bases spanning the gap. There are 16 residues in the CDR3.

This chain connects TRBV18 to TRBJ2-7; a possible D gene is TRBD2 (5 bases). The ends were cut back, 8 bases at V and 1 base at J, with 15 bases in the middle. Germline V gives CDR1 KGHSH, CDR2 LQKENI. The CDR3 covers 14 residues. CDR3 protein: CASSPSTGSYEQYF. The CDR3, as DNA: TGTGCCAGCAGCCCGTCCACGGGGTCCTACGAGCAGTACTTC.

This clonotype was seen more than once but under ten times. The chain recombines TRBV6-1 with TRBJ1-5, with TRBD1 as a possible D gene (5 bases). V was trimmed by 6 bases and J by 4 bases, leaving 19 bases between them. CDR3 length equals 16 residues. Germline V lookup: CDR1 MNHNS, CDR2 SASEGT. CDR3 nucleotides: TGTGCCAGCAGCCCCTGGGGCACAGGAGGGAATCAGCCCCAGCATTTT. The encoded protein is CASSPWGTGGNQPQHF.

A few counts support this clonotype. V and J are TRBV12-3 or TRBV12-4 and TRBJ2-7; a weak D match, TRBD1 (6 bases). The V end lost 5 bases, the J end lost 5 bases, and 25 bases lay between the germline ends. The CDR3 length is 17 residues. Here the CDR3 DNA reads TGTGCCAGCAGTACACCCGATGGACAGTCACATCGAAACGAGCAGTACTTC. It specifies CASSTPDGQSHRNEQYF.

To note about this clonotype: Its ends do not fully match the called genes, so a read error is possible. J is TRBJ1-2 and V is TRBV7-2; 10 nucleotides align to TRBD1. Germline CDR1 reads SGHTA; CDR2 reads FQGNSA. The CDR3 runs 13 residues. The CDR3: CAGRQGANYGYTF. The CDR3 DNA is TGTGCCGGCAGACAGGGGGCAAACTATGGCTACACCTTC.